The clone carrying this TCR beta chain was counted many times. These data come from a study of CD8 T cells in ankylosing spondylitis. TCRdb used MiXCR to reprocess the 5' RACE reads, holding one entry per CDR3 protein. Of 310,000 or so distinct CDR3 sequences listed, roughly 20% are singletons. V shed 4 bases and J 3 bases; nucleotides not matched to a gene: 1. This CDR3 region has 13 residues. The chain couples TRBV12-3 or TRBV12-4 to TRBJ2-3; 7 bases map to TRBD1. Material for sequencing was blood, either unsorted or a sorted T cell fraction (not recorded which). The clonotype was recovered from a male donor with ankylosing spondylitis or in good health (not recorded which). CDR3 residues: CASSSTGTDTQYF. The CDR3 DNA reads TGTGCCAGCAGTTCGACAGGGACAGATACGCAGTATTTT.